Following are 26 T cell receptor beta chains from one sample sequenced in a study of T cells in Graves' hyperthyroidism and ophthalmopathy. Authors of the study amplified TCR beta CDR3 regions from RNA transcripts. Using the HTBI primer set, a first-round RT-PCR was run on the TCR CDR3. A single record per CDR3 protein comes from TCRdb applying MiXCR to the multiplex PCR reads. This table holds hundreds of thousands of distinct CDR3 sequences, about 16% found once. Specimen: blood. These TCRs come from a woman under 40 with Graves' hyperthyroidism.

This clonotype was seen ten or more times. The CDR3 protein is CASSVASGRSYEQYF. The DNA for the CDR3 is TGTGCCAGCAGTGTGGCTAGCGGGAGAAGCTACGAGCAGTACTTC. The chain is built from TRBV6-1 and TRBJ2-7; 10 nucleotides align to TRBD2. From germline, CDR1 is MNHNS and CDR2 SASEGT. After removal of 4 bases from V and 3 bases from J, the junction contained 6 bases not matched to a gene. CDR3 length: 15 residues.

This clonotype was found many times. The CDR3 spells CAWGLADEQFF. In nucleotides, the CDR3 is TGTGCCTGGGGACTAGCGGATGAGCAGTTCTTC. The J gene is TRBJ2-1, the V gene TRBV30; 10 nucleotides agree with TRBD2. Germline values: CDR1 GTSNPN, CDR2 SVGIG (reference sequence). Unmatched junction bases numbered 0, after V lost 5 bases and J lost 8 bases. CDR3 length: 11 amino acids.

This chain uses TRBV20-1 with TRBJ2-1, with 14 nucleotides matching TRBD2. Trimming removed 2 bases from V and 3 bases from J; junction bases left unmatched: 15. The CDR3 is made up of 20 amino acids. Germline CDR1 is DFQATT and CDR2 is SNEGSKA (reference sequence). CDR3: CSARQTGTSGRTGFYNEQFF. DNA for the CDR3: TGCAGTGCTAGACAAACCGGGACTAGCGGGAGAACAGGTTTCTACAATGAGCAGTTCTTC.

There are many counts of this clonotype. This sequence joins TRBV2 and TRBJ1-2; D gene uncertain. The CDR3 has 12 residues. Germline V CDR1 and CDR2: SNHLY, FYNNEI. The ends were cut back, 4 bases at V and 7 bases at J, with 10 bases in the middle. DNA for the CDR3: TGTGCCAGCAGTGGTCCTGGTGGTGGCTACACCTTC. Its translation: CASSGPGGGYTF.

Ten or more counts support this clonotype. The V gene is TRBV13, the J gene TRBJ2-2, with 7 bases identical to TRBD2. Germline CDR1 is PRHDT and CDR2 is FYEKMQ (reference sequence). With V trimmed by 0 bases and J by 6 bases, 4 bases remained unmatched. This CDR3 comprises 15 residues. The CDR3 region has the DNA TGTGCCAGCAGCTTAGGCCCAACTAGCGCCGGGGAGCTGTTTTTT. Translation gives CASSLGPTSAGELFF.

A remark on this clonotype: A single base separates this from a much larger clone, so it may be a read error. The chain has TRBV27 and TRBJ2-7; 10 bases agree with TRBD2. The V gene end was trimmed by 7 bases and the J gene end by 0 bases; junction bases not matched to a gene: 12. Germline lookup yields CDR1 MNHEY and CDR2 SMNVEV (reference sequence). CDR3 length equals 17 residues. The CDR3 DNA reads as TGTGCCAGCATGTGGCTAGCGGGAGAACGTCGCTCCTACGAGCAGTACTTC. Amino acid sequence: CASMWLAGERRSYEQYF.

The V call is TRBV20-1, the J call TRBJ1-1; 8 bases align to TRBD1. This CDR3 comprises 13 residues. With V trimmed by 5 bases and J by 3 bases, 5 bases remained unmatched. Per the germline V gene, CDR1 is DFQATT and CDR2 is SNEGSKA (reference sequence). CDR3 nucleotides: TGCAGTGCTGCACCGGGACAGGACACTGAAGCTTTCTTT. Its protein product is CSAAPGQDTEAFF.

This clonotype occurred a few times. The rearrangement uses TRBV20-1 and TRBJ2-1; TRBD2 matches at 10 bases. CDR1 and CDR2 from the germline V gene are DFQATT and SNEGSKA (reference sequence). CDR3 length: 16 residues. V shed 0 bases, J shed 2 bases, and the junction held 4 bases outside the gene matches. The CDR3 DNA is TGCAGTGCTAGAGACGGACTAGCGGCAACCTACAATGAGCAGTTCTTC. Translation: CSARDGLAATYNEQFF.

The V call is TRBV20-1, the J call TRBJ1-5; D not certain. Trimming removed 4 bases from V and 2 bases from J, with 9 bases in between. Germline CDR1 DFQATT, CDR2 SNEGSKA (reference sequence). The CDR3 length is 13 residues. The DNA of the CDR3 is TGCAGTGCTATAAGTGGAGGCAATCAGCCCCAGCATTTT. Translated: CSAISGGNQPQHF.

This clonotype was counted at least ten times. This chain joins TRBV15 and TRBJ2-3; a weak D match, TRBD1 (5 bases). The CDR3 runs to 16 residues. The V end was cut by 0 bases, the J end by 4 bases, with 14 bases between. Per the germline V gene, CDR1 is LNHNV and CDR2 is YYDKDF (reference sequence). The CDR3 protein is CATSRERGSGADTQYF. The CDR3 DNA reads TGTGCCACCAGCAGAGAAAGGGGTTCTGGCGCAGATACGCAGTATTTT.

This clonotype was picked up many times. The rearrangement joins TRBV28 to TRBJ1-4, with a possible D match to TRBD1 (6 bases). Trimming removed 5 bases from V and 6 bases from J, with 13 bases in between. Germline CDR1 MDHEN, CDR2 SYDVKM. CDR3 length equals 14 residues. The CDR3, as DNA: TGTGCCAGCAGTCGACAGGTTAGCCATGAAAAACTGTTTTTT. It specifies CASSRQVSHEKLFF. Complete variable domain (other parts from reference TRBV28 and TRBJ1-4): DVKVTQSSRYLVKRTGEKVFLECVQDMDHENMFWYRQDPGLGLRLIYFSYDVKMKEKGDIPEGYSVSREKKERFSLILESASTNQTSMYLCASSRQVSHEKLFFGSGTQLSVL.

Remarks on this clonotype: This may be a read error, as it is one base from a much larger clone. The chain joins TRBV19 to TRBJ1-5; D is ambiguous. V lost 8 bases, J lost 0 bases, and 11 bases lay in between. The germline gives CDR1 LNHDA, CDR2 SQIVND (reference sequence). This CDR3 contains 14 residues. CDR3 DNA sequence: TGTGCCAGTGCCTCCCCGTATAGCAATCAGCCCCAGCATTTT. Its translation: CASASPYSNQPQHF.

The chain couples TRBV5-1 to TRBJ2-1; 13 bases agree with TRBD2. Unmatched junction bases numbered 5, after V lost 9 bases and J lost 5 bases. CDR1 SGHRS and CDR2 YFSETQ come from the germline V gene. This CDR3 contains 14 residues. CDR3 region: CATAGLAGDNEQFF. For the CDR3, the DNA is TGCGCCACCGCCGGACTAGCGGGAGACAATGAGCAGTTCTTC.

The gene calls are TRBV9 and TRBJ2-3; maybe TRBD2 (6 bases). The CDR3 sequence is 14 residues long. Germline V gene lookup returns CDR1 SGDLS and CDR2 YYNGEE. The V and J ends lost 0 bases and 4 bases respectively, with 9 bases between them. The CDR3 DNA follows: TGTGCCAGCAGCGTAGAGCTAGCGTCAGATACGCAGTATTTT. The encoded protein is CASSVELASDTQYF.

A few counts support this clonotype. V usage is TRBV5-8 and J usage is TRBJ2-2; D possibly uses TRBD1 or TRBD2 (5 bases each). CDR3 length equals 15 residues. The ends were cut back, 3 bases at V and 0 bases at J, with 9 bases in the middle. Germline V gene data show CDR1 as SGHTS and CDR2 as YDEGEE. The CDR3 bases are TGTGCCAGCAGCTATTGGGGGACGAACACCGGGGAGCTGTTTTTT. Amino acid sequence: CASSYWGTNTGELFF. The full variable domain, with the rest looked up from reference TRBV5-8 and TRBJ2-2, is EAGVTQSPTHLIKTRGQQATLRCSPISGHTSVYWYQQALGLGLQFLLWYDEGEERNRGNFPPRFSGRQFPNYSSELNVNALELEDSALYLCASSYWGTNTGELFFGEGSRLTVL.

This clonotype has just a few counts. The rearrangement links TRBV6-8 to TRBJ2-5; D gene uncertain. Trimming removed 6 bases from V and 5 bases from J, with 16 bases in between. This CDR3 has 14 residues. The germline V gene encodes CDR1 MNHGY and CDR2 SAAAGT. In DNA form, the CDR3 reads TGTGCCAGCAGGTCCTCAGGATTGTGGGAGACCCAGTACTTC. Encoded protein: CASRSSGLWETQYF.

This clonotype was recorded many times. The chain is built from TRBV5-1 and TRBJ1-1, with unresolved D. CDR1 is SGHRS, CDR2 YFSETQ, per germline. Trimming cost V 6 bases and J 1 base, with 13 bases left between them. The CDR3 extends over 14 amino acids. Written as DNA, the CDR3 is TGCGCCAGCACCGCTGGAGCGGCGAACACTGAAGCTTTCTTT. It codes for CASTAGAANTEAFF.

The V gene is TRBV30, the J gene TRBJ1-1, with D possibly being TRBD1 (5 bases). The CDR3 contains 15 residues. Trimming left V 0 bases short and J 7 bases short, with 18 bases between. Germline-derived CDR1 and CDR2 are GTSNPN and SVGIG (reference sequence). CDR3 amino acids: CAWSVFGRGRNEAFF. The CDR3 DNA sequence: TGTGCCTGGAGTGTATTTGGTCGGGGACGGAATGAAGCTTTCTTT. The full variable domain, in which reference TRBV30 and TRBJ1-1 provide the parts outside the CDR3, is SQTIHQWPATLVQPVGSPLSLECTVEGTSNPNLYWYRQAAGRGLQLLFYSVGIGQISSEVPQNLSASRPQDRQFILSSKKLLLSDSGFYLCAWSVFGRGRNEAFFGQGTRLTVV.

This clonotype was seen more than once but under ten times. V is TRBV27 and J is TRBJ2-1; D is ambiguous. The CDR3 length is 15 residues. Germline V gene sequence: CDR1 MNHEY, CDR2 SMNVEV (reference sequence). V lost 3 bases and J 5 bases, leaving 14 bases between the germline ends. DNA of the CDR3: TGTGCCAGCAGTTTCGGTCTGATGCCCAACAATGAGCAGTTCTTC. Its protein is CASSFGLMPNNEQFF.

Many counts were recorded for this clonotype. V and J are TRBV10-3 and TRBJ1-5; 7 bases line up with TRBD1. This CDR3 has 15 amino acids. CDR1 ENHRY and CDR2 SYGVKD come from the germline V gene. V dropped 3 bases and J dropped 3; count of bases not matched to a gene: 5. The CDR3 loop is CAISDRQGYNQPQHF. The CDR3 DNA follows: TGTGCCATCAGTGATCGACAGGGTTACAATCAGCCCCAGCATTTT.

Note on this clonotype: A much more abundant neighbour one base away suggests this may be a read error. This sequence joins TRBV28 and TRBJ1-1; weak D call: TRBD1 (6 bases). The germline V and J ends were trimmed by 3 bases and 9 bases, with 11 bases remaining between them. Germline CDR1 reads MDHEN; CDR2 reads SYDVKM. The CDR3 sequence is 12 residues long. The CDR3: CASSLGADQAFF. CDR3 DNA sequence: TGTGCCAGCAGTTTGGGGGCAGACCAAGCTTTCTTT.

This clonotype was seen at least ten times. The rearrangement uses TRBV12-5 and TRBJ2-3, with 13 bases aligning to TRBD2. Germline loops: CDR1 LGHNT, CDR2 FRNRAP. After removal of 7 bases from V and 6 bases from J, the junction contained 7 bases not matched to a gene. CDR3 length: 15 amino acids. The DNA for the CDR3 is TGTGCTAGTGTTAACGGACTAGCGGGAGCTGATACGCAGTATTTT. It is translated as CASVNGLAGADTQYF.

This clonotype was observed at least ten times. This chain joins TRBV28 and TRBJ2-7, with TRBD1 matching 12 bases. Trimming removed 4 bases from V and 6 bases from J; junction bases left unmatched: 10. Germline CDR1 and CDR2: MDHEN and SYDVKM. This CDR3 is 16 amino acids long. CDR3 region: CASSSITGTGGREQYF. In DNA form, the CDR3 reads TGTGCCAGCAGTTCGATCACCGGGACAGGGGGCCGCGAGCAGTACTTC.

This clonotype has ten or more counts. This chain links TRBV6-2 or TRBV6-3 with TRBJ2-2, with D unresolved. The CDR3 covers 14 residues. Germline values: CDR1 MNHEY, CDR2 SVGEGT. Trimming stripped 4 bases from V and 5 bases from J, with 11 bases between. The chain's CDR3 is CASSSHSGTGELFF. In DNA, the CDR3 is TGTGCCAGCAGTTCCCATTCAGGAACCGGGGAGCTGTTTTTT.

This clonotype was seen only a few times. A read error may account for a junction end that differs from germline. The V and J genes are TRBV7-7 and TRBJ2-5; tentative D call: TRBD1 (6 bases). Germline CDR1 SSHAT, CDR2 FNYEAQ (reference sequence). This CDR3 region has 15 residues. The CDR3 bases are TGTGCTAGCAGCTTCATTGCGGACAGAGGAGAGACCCAGTACTTC. This codes for CASSFIADRGETQYF.

This clonotype was detected only a few times. The chain joins TRBV15 to TRBJ1-2; 12 positions match TRBD1. The germline V gene has CDR1 LNHNV and CDR2 YYDKDF (reference sequence). V lost 8 bases, J lost 4 bases, and 5 bases stayed unmatched. The CDR3 length is 14 residues. CDR3 nucleotides: TGTGCCACCGGGACAGGGGGCCCCTTCTATGGCTACACCTTC. Its protein is CATGTGGPFYGYTF.